The text below deals with one TCR beta chain. The CDR3 runs 13 residues. Looked up from germline, CDR1 is SGHDT and CDR2 is YYEEEE. Trimming left V 0 bases short and J 4 bases short, with 8 bases between. This specimen belongs to a study of blood T cell repertoires in COVID-19. The method was immunoSEQ multiplex PCR; TCRdb's version includes in-frame clones alone and lacks a portion of them. The data contain some 130,000 clones, almost 80% of them singletons. Source material: peripheral blood. V and J are TRBV5-6 and TRBJ2-7; the D is unclear. The receptor's source is a man in his sixties who had recovered from COVID-19. The CDR3 DNA sequence: TGTGCCAGCAGCTTGGGCGGATATTACGAGCAGTACTTC. Encoded protein: CASSLGGYYEQYF.